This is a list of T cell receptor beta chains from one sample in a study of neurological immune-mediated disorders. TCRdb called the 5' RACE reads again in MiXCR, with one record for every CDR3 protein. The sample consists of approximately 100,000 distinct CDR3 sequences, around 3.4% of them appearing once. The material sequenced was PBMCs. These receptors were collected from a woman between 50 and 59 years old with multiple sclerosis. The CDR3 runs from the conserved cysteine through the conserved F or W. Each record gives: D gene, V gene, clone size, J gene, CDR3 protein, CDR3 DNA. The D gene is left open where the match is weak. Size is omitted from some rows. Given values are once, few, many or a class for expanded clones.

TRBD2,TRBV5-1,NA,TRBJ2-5,CASSITGTSGGETQYF,TGCGCCAGCAGCATAACCGGGACTAGCGGTGGAGAGACCCAGTACTTC
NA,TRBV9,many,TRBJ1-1,CASSAQDYRIKEAFF,TGTGCCAGCAGCGCCCAGGACTACCGGATAAAGGAAGCTTTCTTT
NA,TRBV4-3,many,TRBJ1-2,CASSQERQNYGYTF,TGCGCCAGCAGCCAAGAAAGGCAAAACTATGGCTACACCTTC
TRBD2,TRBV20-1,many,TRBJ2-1,CSASGRGSGDEQFF,TGCAGTGCTAGCGGGCGGGGGTCGGGGGATGAGCAGTTCTTC
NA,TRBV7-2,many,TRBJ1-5,CASSANLGNQPQHF,TGTGCCAGCAGTGCTAACCTCGGCAATCAGCCCCAGCATTTT
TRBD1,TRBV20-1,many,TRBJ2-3,CSARLTGGSMSTQYF,TGCAGTGCTAGACTCACAGGGGGCTCGATGAGTACGCAGTATTTT
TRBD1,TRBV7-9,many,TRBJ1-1,CASSSAGGRGTEAFF,TGTGCCAGCAGCTCCGCAGGGGGCCGGGGCACTGAAGCTTTCTTT
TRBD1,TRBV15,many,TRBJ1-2,CATSRSGTENGYTF,TGTGCCACCAGCAGATCCGGGACAGAAAATGGCTACACCTTC
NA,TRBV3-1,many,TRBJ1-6,CASSQVASLARGSPLHF,TGTGCCAGCAGCCAAGTTGCGTCGTTAGCACGGGGATCACCCCTCCACTTT
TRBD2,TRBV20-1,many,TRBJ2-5,CSARVGGRGETQYF,TGCAGTGCTAGAGTTGGGGGGAGGGGTGAGACCCAGTACTTC
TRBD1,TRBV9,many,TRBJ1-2,CASSVDRTGSGGYTF,TGTGCCAGCAGCGTAGACAGGACAGGGTCTGGTGGCTACACCTTC
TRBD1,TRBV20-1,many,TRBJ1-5,CSARDQGQGVQPQHF,TGCAGTGCTAGAGATCAGGGGCAGGGGGTGCAGCCCCAGCATTTT
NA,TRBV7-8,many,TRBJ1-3,CASSLSPPPLDGNTIYF,TGTGCCAGCAGCCTATCTCCCCCGCCTCTCGATGGAAACACCATATATTTT
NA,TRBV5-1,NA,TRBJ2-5,CASSLAHGQETQYF,TGCGCCAGCAGCTTGGCGCACGGGCAAGAGACCCAGTACTTC
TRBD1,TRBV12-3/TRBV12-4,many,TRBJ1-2,CASSAGTAYYGYTF,TGTGCCAGCAGCGCTGGGACAGCATACTATGGCTACACCTTC
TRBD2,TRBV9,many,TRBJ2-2,CASSLTGAGGRTGELFF,TGTGCCAGCAGCCTAACGGGAGCGGGGGGCAGGACCGGGGAGCTGTTTTTT
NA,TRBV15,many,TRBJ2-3,CATVGRGTDTQYF,TGTGCCACCGTGGGGCGGGGCACAGATACGCAGTATTTT
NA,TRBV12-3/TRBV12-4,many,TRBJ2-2,CASSLIQNTGELFF,TGTGCCAGCAGTTTAATACAGAACACCGGGGAGCTGTTTTTT
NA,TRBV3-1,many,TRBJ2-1,CASSQIPSIPISYNEQFF,TGTGCCAGCAGCCAAATCCCCTCTATCCCAATCTCCTACAATGAGCAGTTCTTC
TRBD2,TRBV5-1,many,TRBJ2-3,CASSSRGTSGNTDTQYF,TGCGCCAGCAGCTCCCGTGGGACTAGCGGCAACACAGATACGCAGTATTTT
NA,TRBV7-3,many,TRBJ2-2,CASSLGGWDTGELFF,TGTGCCAGCAGCTTAGGGGGTTGGGACACCGGGGAGCTGTTTTTT
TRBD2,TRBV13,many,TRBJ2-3,CASSFPSSGLDTDTQYF,TGTGCCAGCAGCTTTCCCTCTAGCGGGCTGGACACAGATACGCAGTATTTT
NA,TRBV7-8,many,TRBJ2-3,CASSTFITDTQYF,TGTGCCAGCAGTACTTTCATCACAGATACGCAGTATTTT
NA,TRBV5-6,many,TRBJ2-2,CASSLEGLTNTGELFF,TGTGCCAGCAGCTTAGAGGGATTAACAAACACCGGGGAGCTGTTTTTT
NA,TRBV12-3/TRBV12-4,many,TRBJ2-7,CASSRGGVDEQYF,TGTGCCTCGTCACGGGGAGGAGTCGACGAGCAGTACTTC
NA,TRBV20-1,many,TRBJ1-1,CSARDMTQLNTEAFF,TGCAGTGCTAGAGATATGACACAGCTGAACACTGAAGCTTTCTTT
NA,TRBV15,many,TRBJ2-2,CATSREIGELFF,TGTGCCACCAGCAGAGAAATCGGGGAGCTGTTTTTT
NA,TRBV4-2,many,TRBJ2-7,CASSQESRGTYEQYF,TGTGCCAGCAGCCAAGAGTCCAGAGGAACCTACGAGCAGTACTTC
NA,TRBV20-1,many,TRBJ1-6,CSAPPRVDNSPLHF,TGCAGTGCCCCACCCCGGGTCGATAATTCACCCCTCCACTTT
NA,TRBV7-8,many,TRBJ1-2,CASSLQTSFLNGYTF,TGTGCCAGCAGCTTGCAGACTTCCTTCCTAAATGGCTACACCTTC
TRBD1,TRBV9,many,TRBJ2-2,CASSAGLQGAGELFF,TGTGCCAGCAGCGCCGGTTTGCAGGGGGCCGGGGAGCTGTTTTTT
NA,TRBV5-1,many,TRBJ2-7,CATYEQYF,TGCGCCACCTACGAGCAGTACTTC
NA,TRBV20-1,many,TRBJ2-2,CSAASGRREELFF,TGCAGTGCTGCCTCGGGGCGCCGTGAGGAGCTGTTTTTT
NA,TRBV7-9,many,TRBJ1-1,CASSEQNTEAFF,TGTGCCAGCAGCGAGCAAAACACTGAAGCTTTCTTT
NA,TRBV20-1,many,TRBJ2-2,CSLTVANTGELFF,TGCAGTTTGACAGTCGCGAACACCGGGGAGCTGTTTTTT
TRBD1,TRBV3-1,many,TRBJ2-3,CASSQGQGEDTQYF,TGTGCCAGCAGCCAAGGACAGGGCGAAGATACGCAGTATTTT
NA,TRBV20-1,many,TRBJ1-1,CSARDGGVNTEAFF,TGCAGTGCTAGAGATGGGGGCGTGAACACTGAAGCTTTCTTT
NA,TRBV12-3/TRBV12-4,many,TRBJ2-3,CATTAFSTDTQYF,TGTGCCACCACTGCCTTTAGCACAGATACGCAGTATTTT
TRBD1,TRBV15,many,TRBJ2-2,CATYPDRAGTGELFF,TGTGCCACCTATCCAGACAGGGCTGGCACCGGGGAGCTGTTTTTT
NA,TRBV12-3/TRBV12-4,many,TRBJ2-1,CASSGLINGEQFF,TGTGCCAGCAGTGGACTTATAAACGGTGAGCAGTTCTTC
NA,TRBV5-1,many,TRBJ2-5,CASSLQGTNLETQYF,TGCGCCAGCAGCTTGCAAGGGACAAACCTTGAGACCCAGTACTTC
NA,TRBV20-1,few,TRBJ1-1,CSDRKTSTPEAFF,TGCAGTGATAGAAAAACGTCCACCCCTGAAGCTTTCTTT
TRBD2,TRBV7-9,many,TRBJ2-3,CASSSGLAGVASTDTQYF,TGTGCCAGCAGCTCGGGACTAGCGGGGGTTGCTAGCACAGATACGCAGTATTTT
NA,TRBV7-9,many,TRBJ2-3,CASSHRAMGGDTQYF,TGTGCCAGCAGCCACCGGGCCATGGGAGGAGATACGCAGTATTTT
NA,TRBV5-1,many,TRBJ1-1,CASSLDVGANTEAFF,TGCGCCAGCAGCTTGGATGTAGGGGCGAACACTGAAGCTTTCTTT